This T cell receptor beta chain comes out of a study of immune evolution from preneoplasia to lung adenocarcinoma (dated by TCRdb to 2020 to 2022). Turning to the overall study: HLA loss of heterozygosity was observed in approximately 7%, 15% and 30% of AIS, MIA and ADC lesions, respectively, and was not observed in any AAH lesions. The study used immune gene expression, TCR sequencing and multiplex immunofluorescence to profile the immune contexture of lung adenocarcinoma precursors and invasive adenocarcinoma. Resected precursor lesions (AAH, AIS, MIA) and invasive adenocarcinomas were each compared against paired morphologically normal lung tissue. The sample size was set by how many specimens were available, not by a prior power calculation. Whole exome sequencing and methylation data from the same cohort of nodules were integrated with the immune data. The overall cohort comprised approximately 53 patients with pulmonary nodules who underwent surgical resection. A total of some 53 patients contributed TCR sequencing data. The study reported that 85 to 130 samples were used for TCR sequencing. POLYSOLVER was used to infer Class I HLA alleles from exome data, and LOHHLA was used to detect allele-specific HLA loss.

Using the immunoSEQ hsTCRbeta Kit, TCR beta CDR3 regions were sequenced from DNA. The source study handled its data this way. TCR sequencing data were analysed with the ImmunoSEQ Analyzer. T cell clonality was defined as 1 minus Pielou's evenness computed on productive rearrangements. T cell diversity was measured with the inverse Simpson index on productive templates. T cell density was expressed as TCR beta template counts normalized to usable DNA, with usable DNA estimated by amplifying and sequencing housekeeping genes. Two-sided Kruskal-Wallis tests were used to compare TCR metrics across histologic stages. TCRdb took over this immuneACCESS table, retaining in-frame rearrangements with V and J assigned. Such tables are incomplete; in checked studies, under half of the missing clones stem from an unresolved V gene, and the remainder is unexplained. V, J and clone size reflect that table, while D and trimming were determined from the DNA. The sample has over 13,000 clones on record, 80% of them singletons. The leading ten clones occupy 4.9% of the sample.

Sequences SGHNT (CDR1) and YENEEA (CDR2) are obtained from the germline V gene. Counted from cysteine to phenylalanine, this CDR3 has 12 amino acids. Only the CDR3 DNA is retained, 36 bases long and in frame from the first base. V drops 5 bases and J drops 3 bases, leaving 8 bases in between. Turning to this clone: Its specific antigen is unknown. Base qualities were left out, and no much larger clone turns up one base away.

The patients had resection in Japan or China between the mid-2010s and the late 2010s. Two lung cancer pathologists independently confirmed the histologic diagnosis of each case on H&E slides. Macro-dissection after pathologic assessment enriched premalignant or tumor cells for nucleic acid extraction. FFPE tissue was used for DNA isolation with the AllPrep DNA/RNA FFPE Kit. Overall study outcomes, separate from this receptor: Because all patients came from Japan and China, whether the findings apply to Western populations was uncertain. The highest top T cell clone frequencies were observed in normal lung, and a progressive decrease in top T cell clone frequencies appeared to occur from AAH through AIS, MIA and invasive adenocarcinoma. The highest clonality was observed in normal lung, whereas higher T cell density and diversity but lower clonality appeared to be present in later-stage lesions. Findings were based on association rather than direct causation; larger cohorts with long-term follow-up and longitudinal biopsies were deemed needed. The highest T cell clonality was observed in KRAS-mutant nodules compared with EGFR-mutant or double wild-type lesions.

This receptor chain uses TRBV11-3 and TRBJ2-7; the D gene is not confidently resolved. The material sequenced was FFPE minimally invasive lung adenocarcinoma tissue. The cell subset or site label for this specimen denotes: micro-invasive lung adenocarcinoma (MIA). The origin of this receptor is a person aged 65 to 79 with lung adenocarcinoma. The nucleotides read TGTGCCAGCAGCAATGACCTCTACGAGCAGTACTTC. Its translation is CASSNDLYEQYF.